This T cell receptor (beta chain) was sequenced in a study of glioma-infiltrating T cells after dendritic cell vaccination. Whole-study findings and limits: No direct clonality-survival link was found; a diverse polyclonal response may matter. Only a small number of patients had complete blood and tumor samples.

As regards this clone: Its antigen is not known.

The CDR3 extends over 15 amino acids. The germline gives CDR1 SGHNT, CDR2 YENEEA. Trimming left V 0 bases short and J 6 bases short, with 12 bases between. Noted time point: after dendritic cell vaccination, including at tumor progression/relapse. Up to 2 ug genomic DNA was used for TCRB CDR3 amplification. Sequenced by immunoSEQ multiplex PCR; TCRdb stores in-frame clones only, minus some. The table has roughly 60,000 clones, about 80% seen once. The origin of this receptor is a human donor with glioblastoma. V is TRBV11-3 and J is TRBJ2-1; weak D call: TRBD2 (6 bases). Specimen: blood, collected after dendritic cell vaccination. CDR3: CASSLEAGRFNEQFF. The DNA for the CDR3 is TGTGCCAGCAGCTTAGAGGCAGGGAGGTTCAATGAGCAGTTCTTC.